These T cell receptor beta chains were read from a single sample in a study of CD8+ T cells in alopecia areata. Data came from immunoSEQ multiplex PCR; TCRdb stores just in-frame clones and leaves some out. The sample consists of some 170,000 clones, roughly 58% of them appearing once. Specimen: CD4+ T cells sorted from blood, collected between weeks 55 and 65, from a patient treated with tofacitinib. The source is a human donor with alopecia areata. Each CDR3 is given with its conserved first and last residue. Fields, in order: clone size, J gene, V gene, D gene, CDR3 DNA, CDR3 protein. D genes are given only for firm matches. Rows give clone size only sometimes, using once, few, many, or a class for an expanded clone.

NA,TRBJ1-1,TRBV6-5,NA,TGTGCCAGCAGTTACTCGAGTTGGGCTGAAGCTTTCTTT,CASSYSSWAEAFF
NA,TRBJ2-3,TRBV15,TRBD2,TGTGCCACGACTAGCGGCACAGATACGCAGTATTTT,CATTSGTDTQYF
NA,TRBJ2-1,TRBV7-9,NA,TGTGCCAGCAGCTTTCGCCCGGGCAATGAGCAGTTCTTC,CASSFRPGNEQFF
few,TRBJ2-7,TRBV2,NA,TGTGCCAGCAGTGGATCAGCCGCGGGCGAGCAGTACTTC,CASSGSAAGEQYF
once,TRBJ1-2,TRBV7-9,TRBD1,TGTGCCAGCAGCTTAGCTCAGGGGGCCTATGGCTACACCTTC,CASSLAQGAYGYTF
few,TRBJ2-1,TRBV30,TRBD1,TGTGCCTTACCCCGGGACAGGGGATACAATGAGCAGTTCTTC,CALPRDRGYNEQFF
few,TRBJ1-1,TRBV29-1,NA,TGCAGCGTTGGGGGAACAGGGTGGGCTTTCTTT,CSVGGTGWAFF
NA,TRBJ2-2,TRBV5-1,NA,TGCGCCAGCAGCTTGGCCAGTGGAGGGGACACCGGGGAGCTGTTTTTT,CASSLASGGDTGELFF
NA,TRBJ1-5,TRBV6-5,NA,TGTGCCAGCAGCCAAGGGGGTGTGGGTCAGCCCCAGCATTTT,CASSQGGVGQPQHF
NA,TRBJ2-3,TRBV5-4,NA,TGTGCCAGCAGCTTGGTCCCCAGCAGCACAGATACGCAGTATTTT,CASSLVPSSTDTQYF
many,TRBJ2-7,TRBV7-9,NA,TGTGCCAGCAGCGACCGGACAGCCTACGAGCAGTACTTC,CASSDRTAYEQYF
NA,TRBJ1-2,TRBV30,NA,TGTGCCTGGAGTACCGGGACGGCTATTAGCTACACCTTC,CAWSTGTAISYTF
NA,TRBJ2-5,TRBV30,TRBD2,TGTGCCTGGAGTACGAACCAGCGGGGCCCCCAAGAGACCCAGTACTTC,CAWSTNQRGPQETQYF
NA,TRBJ1-5,TRBV15,NA,TGTGCCACCAGCAAATACAGGGTAGGAGCGGGCAATCAGCCCCAGCATTTT,CATSKYRVGAGNQPQHF
NA,TRBJ2-7,TRBV28,TRBD1,TGTGCCAGCAGTTCAAAAAGGTCGAGGACAGGGACCTACGAGCAGTACTTC,CASSSKRSRTGTYEQYF
few,TRBJ1-4,TRBV2,NA,TGTGCCAGCATGGGGGGGGCCGAGGAAAAACTGTTTTTT,CASMGGAEEKLFF
NA,TRBJ2-3,TRBV27,NA,TGTGCCAGCAGCCAGACCTCCGGGGGACTCGATACGCAGTATTTT,CASSQTSGGLDTQYF